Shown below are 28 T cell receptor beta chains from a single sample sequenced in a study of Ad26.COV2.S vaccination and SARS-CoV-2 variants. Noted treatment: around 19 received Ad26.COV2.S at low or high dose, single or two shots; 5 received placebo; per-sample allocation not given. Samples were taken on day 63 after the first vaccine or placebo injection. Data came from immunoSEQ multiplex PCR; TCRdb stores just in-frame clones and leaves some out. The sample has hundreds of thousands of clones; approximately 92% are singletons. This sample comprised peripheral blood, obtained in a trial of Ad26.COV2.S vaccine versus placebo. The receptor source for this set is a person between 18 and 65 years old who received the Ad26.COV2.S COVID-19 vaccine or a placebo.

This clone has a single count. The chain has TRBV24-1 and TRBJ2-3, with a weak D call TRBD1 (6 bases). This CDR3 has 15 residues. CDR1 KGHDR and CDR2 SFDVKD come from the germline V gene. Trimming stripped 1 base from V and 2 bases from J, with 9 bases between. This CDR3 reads CATSDFWGPTDTQYF. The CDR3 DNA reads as TGTGCCACCAGTGATTTTTGGGGGCCCACAGATACGCAGTATTTT.

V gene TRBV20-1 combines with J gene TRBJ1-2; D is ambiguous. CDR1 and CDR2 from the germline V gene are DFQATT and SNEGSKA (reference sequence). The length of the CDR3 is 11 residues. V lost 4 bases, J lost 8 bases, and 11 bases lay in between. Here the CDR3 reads CSATRDSGYTF. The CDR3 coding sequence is TGCAGTGCTACCCGGGATTCCGGCTACACCTTC.

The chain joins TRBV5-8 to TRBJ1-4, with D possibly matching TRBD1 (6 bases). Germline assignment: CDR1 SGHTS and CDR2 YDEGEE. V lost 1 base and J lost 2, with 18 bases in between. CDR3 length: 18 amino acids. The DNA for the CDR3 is TGTGCCAGCAGCTTGACCTACACCGGGACACCCACTAATGAAAAACTGTTTTTT. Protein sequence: CASSLTYTGTPTNEKLFF.

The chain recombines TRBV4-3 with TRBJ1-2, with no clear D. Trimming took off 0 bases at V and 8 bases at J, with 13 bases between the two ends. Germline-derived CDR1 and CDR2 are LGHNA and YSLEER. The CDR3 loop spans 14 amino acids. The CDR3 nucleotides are TGCGCCAGCAGCCAAGAATATAGGGCTGAGGGCTACACCTTC. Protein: CASSQEYRAEGYTF.

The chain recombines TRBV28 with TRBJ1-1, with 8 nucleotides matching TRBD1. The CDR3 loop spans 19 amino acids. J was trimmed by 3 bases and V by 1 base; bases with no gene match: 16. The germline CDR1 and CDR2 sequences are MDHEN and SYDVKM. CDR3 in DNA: TGTGCCAGCAGTTTATTTGGTGACAGGGGAGATATCGGGGACACTGAAGCTTTCTTT. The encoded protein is CASSLFGDRGDIGDTEAFF. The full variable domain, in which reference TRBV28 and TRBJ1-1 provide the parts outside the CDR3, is DVKVTQSSRYLVKRTGEKVFLECVQDMDHENMFWYRQDPGLGLRLIYFSYDVKMKEKGDIPEGYSVSREKKERFSLILESASTNQTSMYLCASSLFGDRGDIGDTEAFFGQGTRLTVV.

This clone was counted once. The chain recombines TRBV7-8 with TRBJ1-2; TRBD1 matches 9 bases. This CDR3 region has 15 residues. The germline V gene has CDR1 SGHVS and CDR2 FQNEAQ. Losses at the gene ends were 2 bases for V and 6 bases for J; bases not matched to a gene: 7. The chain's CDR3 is CASSLHRGLSDGYTF. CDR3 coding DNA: TGTGCCAGCAGCTTACACAGGGGGCTTTCGGATGGCTACACCTTC.

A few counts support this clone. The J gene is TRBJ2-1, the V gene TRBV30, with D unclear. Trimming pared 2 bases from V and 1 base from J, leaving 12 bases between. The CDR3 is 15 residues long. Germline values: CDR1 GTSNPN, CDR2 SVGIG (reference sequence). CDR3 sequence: CAWSFPPVSYNEQFF. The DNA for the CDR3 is TGTGCCTGGAGTTTCCCCCCAGTTTCCTACAATGAGCAGTTCTTC.

Here the CDR3 reads CASSPGQGDTYEQYF. The CDR3 nucleotides are TGCGCCAGCAGCCCTGGACAGGGGGACACCTACGAGCAGTACTTC. The chain links TRBV4-3 to TRBJ2-7; 10 nucleotides match TRBD1. Unmatched junction bases numbered 5, after V lost 4 bases and J lost 2 bases. This CDR3 spans 15 amino acids. CDR1 LGHNA and CDR2 YSLEER come from the germline V gene.

CDR3: CATSSPGHAGANVLTF. DNA of the CDR3: TGTGCCACCAGCAGCCCGGGGCATGCTGGGGCCAACGTCCTGACTTTC. V and J are TRBV15 and TRBJ2-6; D possibly uses TRBD1 or TRBD2 (5 bases each). Trimming cost V 3 bases and J 2 bases, with 11 bases left between them. Germline CDR1 LNHNV, CDR2 YYDKDF (reference sequence). There are 16 residues in the CDR3.

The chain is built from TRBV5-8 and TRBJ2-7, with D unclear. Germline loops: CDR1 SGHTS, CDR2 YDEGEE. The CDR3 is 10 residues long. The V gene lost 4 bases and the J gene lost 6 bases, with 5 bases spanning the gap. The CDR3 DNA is TGTGCCAGCAGCCCCCTCGAGCAGTACTTC. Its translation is CASSPLEQYF.

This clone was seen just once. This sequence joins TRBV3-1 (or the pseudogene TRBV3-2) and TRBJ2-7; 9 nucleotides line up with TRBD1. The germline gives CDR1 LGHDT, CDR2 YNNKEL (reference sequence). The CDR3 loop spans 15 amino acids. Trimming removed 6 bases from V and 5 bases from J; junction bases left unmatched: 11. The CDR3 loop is CASSEPGQGIHEQYF. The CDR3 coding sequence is TGTGCCAGCAGTGAGCCGGGACAGGGCATCCACGAGCAGTACTTC.

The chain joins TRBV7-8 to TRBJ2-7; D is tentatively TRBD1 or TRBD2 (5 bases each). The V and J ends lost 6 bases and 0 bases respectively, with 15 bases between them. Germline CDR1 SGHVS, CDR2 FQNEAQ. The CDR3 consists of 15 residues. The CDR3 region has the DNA TGTGCCAGCAGTTTCCCGGGGCACGGCTCCTACGAGCAGTACTTC. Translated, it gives CASSFPGHGSYEQYF.

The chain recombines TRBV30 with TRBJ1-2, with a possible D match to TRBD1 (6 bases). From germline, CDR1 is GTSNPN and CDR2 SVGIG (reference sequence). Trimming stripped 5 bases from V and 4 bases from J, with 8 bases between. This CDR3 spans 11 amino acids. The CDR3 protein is CAWGGAYGYTF. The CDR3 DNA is TGTGCCTGGGGGGGGGCCTATGGCTACACCTTC.

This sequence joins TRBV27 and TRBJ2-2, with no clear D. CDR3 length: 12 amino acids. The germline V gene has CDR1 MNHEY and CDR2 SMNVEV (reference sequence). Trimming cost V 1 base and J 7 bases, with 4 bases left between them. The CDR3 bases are TGTGCCAGCAGTTTATTTCACGGGGAGCTGTTTTTT. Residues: CASSLFHGELFF.

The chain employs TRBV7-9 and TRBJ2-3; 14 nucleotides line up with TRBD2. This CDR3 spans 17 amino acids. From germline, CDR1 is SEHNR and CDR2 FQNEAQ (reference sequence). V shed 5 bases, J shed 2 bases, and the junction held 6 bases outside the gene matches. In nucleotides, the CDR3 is TGTGCCAGCAGCATAGGGGGACTAGCGGGGGTCACAGATACGCAGTATTTT. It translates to CASSIGGLAGVTDTQYF.

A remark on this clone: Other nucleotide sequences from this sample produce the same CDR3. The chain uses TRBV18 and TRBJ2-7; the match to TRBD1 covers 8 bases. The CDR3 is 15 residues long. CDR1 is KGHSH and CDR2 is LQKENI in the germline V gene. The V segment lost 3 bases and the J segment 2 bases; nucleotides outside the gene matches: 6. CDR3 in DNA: TGTGCCAGCTCACCTCAAGGACAGGGTCCCTACGAGCAGTACTTC. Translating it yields CASSPQGQGPYEQYF.

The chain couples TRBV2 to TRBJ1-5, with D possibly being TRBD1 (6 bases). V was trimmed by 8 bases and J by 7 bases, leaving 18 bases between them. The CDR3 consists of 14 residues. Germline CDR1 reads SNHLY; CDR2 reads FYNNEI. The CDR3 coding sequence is TGTGCCAGCTCGACAGGCCAAGTGGGGCAGCCCCAGCATTTT. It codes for CASSTGQVGQPQHF.

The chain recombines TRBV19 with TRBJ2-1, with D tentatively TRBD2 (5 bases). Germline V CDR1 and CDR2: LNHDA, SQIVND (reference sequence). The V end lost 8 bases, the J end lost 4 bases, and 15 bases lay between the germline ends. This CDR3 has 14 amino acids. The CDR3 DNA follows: TGTGCCAGTTCAGATGCGGGCCCTTACAATGAGCAGTTCTTC. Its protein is CASSDAGPYNEQFF.

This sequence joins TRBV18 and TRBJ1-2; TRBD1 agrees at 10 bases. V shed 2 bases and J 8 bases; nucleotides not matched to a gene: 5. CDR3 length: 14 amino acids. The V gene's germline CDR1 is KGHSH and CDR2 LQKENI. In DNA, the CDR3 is TGTGCCAGCTCACCAATAGGGACAGGGGACGGCTACACCTTC. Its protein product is CASSPIGTGDGYTF.

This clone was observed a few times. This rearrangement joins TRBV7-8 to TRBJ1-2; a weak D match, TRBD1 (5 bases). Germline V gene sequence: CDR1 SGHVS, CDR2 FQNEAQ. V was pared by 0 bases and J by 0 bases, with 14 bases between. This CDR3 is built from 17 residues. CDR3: CASSLAYRQTPNYGYTF. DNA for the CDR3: TGTGCCAGCAGCTTAGCTTACAGACAGACGCCTAACTATGGCTACACCTTC.

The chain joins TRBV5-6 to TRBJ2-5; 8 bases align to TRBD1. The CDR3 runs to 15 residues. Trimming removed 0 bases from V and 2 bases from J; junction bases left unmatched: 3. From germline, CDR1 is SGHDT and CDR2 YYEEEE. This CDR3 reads CASSLAWTGQETQYF. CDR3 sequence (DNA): TGTGCCAGCAGCTTGGCTTGGACAGGGCAAGAGACCCAGTACTTC.

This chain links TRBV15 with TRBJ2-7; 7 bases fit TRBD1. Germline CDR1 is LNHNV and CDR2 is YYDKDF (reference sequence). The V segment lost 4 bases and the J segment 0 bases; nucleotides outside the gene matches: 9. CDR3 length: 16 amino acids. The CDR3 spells CATSMGRQGTSYEQYF. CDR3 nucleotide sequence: TGTGCCACCAGCATGGGTCGACAGGGAACCTCCTACGAGCAGTACTTC.

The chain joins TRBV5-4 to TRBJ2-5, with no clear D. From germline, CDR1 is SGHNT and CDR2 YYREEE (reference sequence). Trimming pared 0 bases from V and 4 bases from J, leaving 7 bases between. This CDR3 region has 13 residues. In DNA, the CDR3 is TGTGCCAGCAGCTTGGATACGCTAGAGACCCAGTACTTC. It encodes CASSLDTLETQYF.

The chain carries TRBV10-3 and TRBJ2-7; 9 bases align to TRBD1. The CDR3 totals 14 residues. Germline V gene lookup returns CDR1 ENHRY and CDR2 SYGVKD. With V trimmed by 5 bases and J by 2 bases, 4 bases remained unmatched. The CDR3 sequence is CAISSGTGPYEQYF. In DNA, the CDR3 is TGTGCCATCAGTTCCGGGACAGGGCCCTACGAGCAGTACTTC.

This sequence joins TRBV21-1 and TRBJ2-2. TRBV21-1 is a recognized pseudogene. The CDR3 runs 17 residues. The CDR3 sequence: CASSSPDVEKNTGELFF. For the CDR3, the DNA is TGTGCCAGCAGCAGCCCGGACGTAGAAAAGAACACCGGGGAGCTGTTTTTT.

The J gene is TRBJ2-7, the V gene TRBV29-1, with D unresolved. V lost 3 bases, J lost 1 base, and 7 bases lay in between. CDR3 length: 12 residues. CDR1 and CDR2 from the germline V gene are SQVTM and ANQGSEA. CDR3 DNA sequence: TGCAGCGTTGATTCTCCTTCCTACGAGCAGTACTTC. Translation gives CSVDSPSYEQYF.

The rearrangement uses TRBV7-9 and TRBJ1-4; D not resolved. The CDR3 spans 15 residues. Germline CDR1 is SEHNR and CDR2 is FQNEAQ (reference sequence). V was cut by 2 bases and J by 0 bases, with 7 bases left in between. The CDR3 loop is CASSLSGATNEKLFF. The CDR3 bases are TGTGCCAGCAGCTTATCCGGGGCAACTAATGAAAAACTGTTTTTT.

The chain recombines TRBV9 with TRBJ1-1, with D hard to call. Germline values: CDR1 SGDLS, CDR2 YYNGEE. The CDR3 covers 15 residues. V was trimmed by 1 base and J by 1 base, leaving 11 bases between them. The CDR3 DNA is TGTGCCAGCAGCGTACTTGGCAGCCAGAACACTGAAGCTTTCTTT. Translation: CASSVLGSQNTEAFF. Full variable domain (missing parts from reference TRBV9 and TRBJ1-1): DSGVTQTPKHLITATGQRVTLRCSPRSGDLSVYWYQQSLDQGLQFLIQYYNGEERAKGNILERFSAQQFPDLHSELNLSSLELGDSALYFCASSVLGSQNTEAFFGQGTRLTVV.